This TCR beta chain was retrieved from a study of early T cells in non-severe SARS-CoV-2 infection (dated by TCRdb to the early 2020s). A note on the overall study: Because TCR sequencing relied on bulk RNA taken from unsorted whole blood, pairing of alpha and beta chains was not possible. What the work shows at the level of the full study, not this receptor alone: VDJdb matching was skewed toward anti-spike CD8 responses, so virus-specific expansions were likely underestimated and private and CD4 specificities were missed.

The study was a case-control design nested within a healthcare worker cohort in London, UK, with weekly nasopharyngeal swab PCR tests and blood sampling. Healthcare workers were recruited during the week of the UK lockdown, between 23 and 31 March 2020, and followed weekly for up to 16 weeks. The protocol used for the library was 5' RACE. TCRdb names NextSeq 500 as the instrument used. The TCR library protocol attached unique molecular identifiers to individual cDNA molecules to correct for sequencing error and PCR bias. TCR alpha and beta chains were both sequenced, and the abundances of alpha and beta sequences in each sample were closely correlated with each other. Turning to the authors' computational methods: Decombinator V4 was used to annotate TCR sequences for V gene, J gene and CDR3. TCRs were defined as expanded if a significant change between any two time points was detected under a Poisson model with p below 0.0001. TCR abundances were normalised to the total number of TCRs sequenced per sample and were expressed as counts per million. MAIT TCRs were defined by TRAV1-2 paired with TRAJ12, TRAJ20 or TRAJ33, and iNKT TCRs by TRAV10 paired with TRAJ18. VDJdb, accessed 1 November 2021, was searched for CMV, EBV and SARS-CoV-2 annotated TCRs, with TCRs annotated for multiple antigens excluded. The public reads were reanalyzed by TCRdb: fastp trimming at Q25, MiXCR alignment, in-frame beta chains only. Each entry merges the rows of one CDR3 protein and shows their most common DNA and genes. These V and J calls are TCRdb output, not the study's own analysis. Counted in this sample were some 64,000 distinct CDR3 sequences; about 9% of them appeared once. The biggest ten clones account for around 15% of the sample.

Including cysteine and phenylalanine, the CDR3 has 14 amino acids. Left in the record is the CDR3 DNA by itself, 42 bases read in frame from the first base. V is shortened by 4 bases, J by 8 bases, and the region joining them spans 15 bases. As encoded in the germline V gene, CDR1 is LGHNA while CDR2 is YNFKEQ. This clonotype has a count of ten or more. The specificity of this receptor is unknown. No much larger clonotype is one base removed from it; base qualities were not supplied. The sequencing here drew on whole blood, taken at baseline. The rearranged segments are TRBV4-2 and TRBJ2-1; the D gene is perhaps TRBD2, on 6 matching bases. The receptor's source is an adult who was a healthcare worker with PCR-confirmed SARS-CoV-2 infection or an uninfected control (not recorded which). The CDR3 region has the sequence CASSREVGMDEQFF. The sequence in DNA is TGTGCCAGCAGCCGGGAGGTGGGAATGGATGAGCAGTTCTTC.